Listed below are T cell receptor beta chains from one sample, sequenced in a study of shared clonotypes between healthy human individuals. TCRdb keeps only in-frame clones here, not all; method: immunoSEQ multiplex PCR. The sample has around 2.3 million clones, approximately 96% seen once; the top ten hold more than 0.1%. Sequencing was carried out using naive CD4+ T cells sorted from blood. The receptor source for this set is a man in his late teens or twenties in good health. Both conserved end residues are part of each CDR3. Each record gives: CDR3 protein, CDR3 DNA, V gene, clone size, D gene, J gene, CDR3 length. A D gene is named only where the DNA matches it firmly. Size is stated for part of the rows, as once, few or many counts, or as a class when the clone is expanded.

CASRLSQGYQETQYF	TGTGCCAGCAGGCTTTCACAGGGGTACCAAGAGACCCAGTACTTC	TRBV6-5	.	TRBD1	TRBJ2-5	15
CASSLVAGFSNQPQHF	TGTGCCAGCAGCCTAGTGGCAGGGTTTAGCAATCAGCCCCAGCATTTT	TRBV7-2	.	.	TRBJ1-5	16
CASRGQGRVGELFF	TGTGCCAGCAGGGGACAGGGAAGGGTCGGGGAGCTGTTTTTT	TRBV28	.	TRBD1	TRBJ2-2	14
CASSYGPTAGTDTQYF	TGCGCCAGCAGCTACGGACCCACGGCGGGGACAGATACGCAGTATTTT	TRBV5-1	once	.	TRBJ2-3	16
CASSRTGVGNTIYF	TGCGCCAGCAGCCGCACAGGGGTAGGAAACACCATATATTTT	TRBV4-1	.	TRBD1	TRBJ1-3	14
CASSFGRNYGYTF	TGTGCCAGCAGTTTCGGGCGGAACTATGGCTACACCTTC	TRBV28	.	.	TRBJ1-2	13
CASRSQDRWGETQYF	TGTGCCAGCCGCTCCCAGGACAGGTGGGGAGAGACCCAGTACTTC	TRBV6-1	.	TRBD1	TRBJ2-5	15
CASSAGTGNTGELFF	TGCGCCAGCAGCGCCGGGACAGGGAACACCGGGGAGCTGTTTTTT	TRBV10-1	.	TRBD1	TRBJ2-2	15
CASSLLNTGELFF	TGTGCCAGCAGTTTATTAAACACCGGGGAGCTGTTTTTT	TRBV28	few	.	TRBJ2-2	13
CSVVWVNTEAFF	TGCAGCGTTGTTTGGGTGAACACTGAAGCTTTCTTT	TRBV29-1	.	.	TRBJ1-1	12
CASSRTGVNGYTF	TGTGCCAGCAGTCGGACAGGGGTAAATGGCTACACCTTC	TRBV5-6	.	TRBD1	TRBJ1-2	13
CAISGNTGELFF	TGTGCCATCAGTGGAAACACCGGGGAGCTGTTTTTT	TRBV10-3	.	.	TRBJ2-2	12
CAAGPGFQETQYF	TGTGCCGCGGGACCGGGGTTCCAAGAGACCCAGTACTTC	TRBV10-3	.	.	TRBJ2-5	13